This T cell receptor (beta chain) was recovered during a study of control samples from healthy donors and cancer patients. V dropped 4 bases and J dropped 4 bases, with 21 bases sitting between them. This CDR3 is built from 17 residues. Some clones are missing from TCRdb's copy, which holds only in-frame ones; the method was immunoSEQ multiplex PCR. The sample includes approximately 86,000 clones, 93% of them seen just once. The sequence was collected from a woman aged 30 to 39 in good health. Source material: blood. The rearrangement uses TRBV5-3 and TRBJ1-5; D is undetermined. TRBV5-3 is given ORF status, its function remaining uncertain. The CDR3 here is CARSPQYRVVLNQPQHF. The CDR3 nucleotides are TGTGCCAGAAGCCCACAATACCGGGTCGTCCTGAATCAGCCCCAGCATTTT.